The next 13 T cell receptor beta chains were all read from a single sample in a study of blood T cell repertoires in COVID-19 (dated by TCRdb to 2018 to 2021). The method was the immunoSEQ multiplex PCR assay. The clones in this table, taken by TCRdb from immuneACCESS, are in-frame only. Not every clone is retained; where verified, under half of the shortfall comes from an unresolved V gene, and the cause of the rest is unknown. The sample table contains fewer than 400,000 clones; only one count was recorded for 85% of them. The top ten clonotypes cover 3% to 4.5% of the sample. The sample comprised peripheral blood. The source is a woman between 18 and 29 years old with acute or convalescent COVID-19.

The table lists this clone with a count of one. The V gene is TRBV23-1, the J gene TRBJ1-5; unclear D gene. TRBV23-1 carries the ORF label, with uncertain function. The CDR3 runs to 14 residues. Between the trimmed V and J ends, which lost 10 bases and 5 bases, there was a span of 18 bases. The CDR3 region has the DNA TGCGCCACGCACGCCGCATTGACACATCAGCCCCAGCATTTT. This gives the protein CATHAALTHQPQHF.

The chain recombines TRBV7-6 with TRBJ2-6; 7 nucleotides line up with TRBD2. Germline loops: CDR1 SGHVS, CDR2 FNYEAQ. CDR3 length equals 13 residues. With 1 base clipped from V and 11 bases from J, the junction kept 2 bases outside the gene matches. The CDR3 here is CASSLDSGDVLTF. The CDR3 region has the DNA TGTGCCAGCAGCTTAGACAGCGGGGACGTCCTGACTTTC.

This clone was detected a few times. V usage is TRBV11-2 and J usage is TRBJ1-1, with a tentative D call TRBD1 (5 bases). CDR3 size: 15 residues. Germline V gene sequence: CDR1 SGHAT, CDR2 FQNNGV. V lost 6 bases and J lost 4, with 18 bases in between. CDR3 sequence reads: CASRPGDRVSTEAFF. CDR3 DNA: TGTGCCAGCAGACCGGGGGATCGGGTGTCCACTGAAGCTTTCTTT.

The chain employs TRBV5-1 and TRBJ1-4; weak D call: TRBD1 (5 bases). V was cut by 0 bases and J by 8 bases, with 20 bases left in between. The CDR3 length is 17 residues. Germline V CDR1 and CDR2: SGHRS, YFSETQ. CDR3 nucleotides: TGCGCCAGCAGCTTGGGAAGAGGAGGGGAGGCTCACGAAAAACTGTTTTTT. This sequence encodes CASSLGRGGEAHEKLFF.

This clone was counted only a few times. V and J are TRBV6-5 and TRBJ1-1; a possible D gene is TRBD1 (5 bases). V was pared by 1 base and J by 1 base, with 7 bases between. In germline, CDR1 is MNHEY, CDR2 SVGAGI. The CDR3 length is 14 residues. The CDR3 loop is CASSYLGQNTEAFF. The CDR3 region has the DNA TGTGCCAGCAGTTACTTAGGACAGAACACTGAAGCTTTCTTT.

V and J are TRBV30 and TRBJ1-3, with D uncertain. Trimming took off 3 bases at V and 1 base at J, with 10 bases between the two ends. CDR1 is GTSNPN, CDR2 SVGIG, per germline (reference sequence). The CDR3 runs 14 residues. CDR3 nucleotides: TGTGCCTGGAGACCCGAGTGGTCTGGAAACACCATATATTTT. It specifies CAWRPEWSGNTIYF.

The chain employs TRBV2 and TRBJ1-2, with D tentatively TRBD1 (5 bases). Germline values: CDR1 SNHLY, CDR2 FYNNEI. The CDR3 runs 18 residues. Trimming took off 3 bases at V and 2 bases at J, with 22 bases between the two ends. The DNA of the CDR3 is TGTGCCAGCAGTGACCCAAGTTGGGGGGACGGAATCAACTATGGCTACACCTTC. Its protein is CASSDPSWGDGINYGYTF. Together with reference TRBV2 and TRBJ1-2, the CDR3 gives the full variable domain: EPEVTQTPSHQVTQMGQEVILRCVPISNHLYFYWYRQILGQKVEFLVSFYNNEISEKSEIFDDQFSVERPDGSNFTLKIRSTKLEDSAMYFCASSDPSWGDGINYGYTFGSGTRLTVV.

The chain joins TRBV6-6 to TRBJ1-5; TRBD1 is a possible D gene (5 bases). This CDR3 spans 16 amino acids. Germline V gene lookup returns CDR1 MNHNY and CDR2 SVGAGI (reference sequence). V lost 6 bases, J lost 1 base, and 16 bases lay in between. In DNA form, the CDR3 reads TGTGCCAGCAGCTTTACTCCAGGGTGGAGCAATCAGCCCCAGCATTTT. Translation gives CASSFTPGWSNQPQHF.

The rearrangement uses TRBV28 and TRBJ2-2; 7 positions match TRBD2. Looked up from germline, CDR1 is MDHEN and CDR2 is SYDVKM. The ends lost 6 bases at V and 6 bases at J; junction bases unmatched: 7. This CDR3 comprises 14 residues. CDR3 sequence: CASRGGTAPGELFF. The CDR3 DNA follows: TGTGCCAGCAGGGGGGGGACGGCTCCCGGGGAGCTGTTTTTT.

The chain is built from TRBV27 and TRBJ2-5; 8 bases are a match to TRBD2. The CDR3 extends over 14 amino acids. The V and J ends lost 4 bases and 7 bases, in that order; junction bases with no gene match: 8. Germline values: CDR1 MNHEY, CDR2 SMNVEV (reference sequence). The CDR3 bases are TGTGCCAGCAGTTCCAAGGCCGCGGGGGGGACCCAGTACTTC. It codes for CASSSKAAGGTQYF.

This clone appeared a single time. V and J are TRBV7-9 and TRBJ2-1; D might be TRBD2 (6 bases). Germline V gene sequence: CDR1 SEHNR, CDR2 FQNEAQ (reference sequence). V was pared by 5 bases and J by 5 bases, with 25 bases between. The CDR3 covers 18 residues. The CDR3 is CASSGRMGSVTTDNEQFF. CDR3 DNA: TGTGCCAGCAGCGGGAGGATGGGGAGCGTCACGACAGACAATGAGCAGTTCTTC.

The V and J genes are TRBV2 and TRBJ1-3, with a weak D call TRBD1 (5 bases). Germline CDR1 SNHLY, CDR2 FYNNEI. V was cut by 4 bases and J by 0 bases, with 16 bases left in between. The CDR3 loop spans 17 amino acids. In DNA form, the CDR3 reads TGTGCCAGCAGTGCATTAGACTGGGGCGCCTCTGGAAACACCATATATTTT. Residues: CASSALDWGASGNTIYF.

The gene calls are TRBV2 and TRBJ1-2; D gene ambiguous. This CDR3 is built from 13 residues. CDR1 is SNHLY, CDR2 FYNNEI, per germline. Trimming pared 3 bases from V and 4 bases from J, leaving 9 bases between. The CDR3, as DNA: TGTGCCAGCAGTGAGACTTCCCTCTATGGCTACACCTTC. Translating it yields CASSETSLYGYTF.